Shown below are 32 T cell receptor beta chains from a single sample sequenced in a study of T cells after posttransplantation cyclophosphamide (dated by TCRdb to about 2016). The library was generated by the immunoSEQ multiplex PCR assay. This immuneACCESS table, as held by TCRdb, lists in-frame sequences with V and J called but not all clones. Of the missing ones, under half trace to an unresolved V gene in checked studies; the others have no known cause. The sample has around 16,000 clones on record, more than 70% of them singletons. Together, the top ten hold around 4.6% of the sample. The control cohort consisted of 11 patients who had myeloablative marrow transplants with methotrexate plus a calcineurin inhibitor and who were sampled 1 year after transplant. The sequencing used PBMCs, collected more than 350 days after allogeneic stem cell transplant with calcineurin inhibitor and methotrexate. These receptor sequences come from a young adult male patient who received an allogeneic stem cell transplant from a related donor, was CMV-positive, and had no GVHD. The graft donor may be the source of some T cells after a transplant.

The chain uses TRBV11-1 and TRBJ2-3; a possible D gene is TRBD2 (6 bases). The CDR3 is 12 amino acids. The V and J ends lost 3 bases and 6 bases respectively, with 7 bases between them. Germline V CDR1 and CDR2: SGHAT, FQDESV (reference sequence). The CDR3: CASSFRGDTQYF. CDR3 coding DNA: TGTGCCAGCAGCTTCCGGGGGGATACGCAGTATTTT.

J is TRBJ2-1 and V is TRBV7-8, with 9 bases identical to TRBD1. Germline-derived CDR1 and CDR2 are SGHVS and FQNEAQ. After removal of 4 bases from V and 9 bases from J, the junction contained 10 bases not matched to a gene. The CDR3 runs 15 residues. CDR3 sequence: CASSSDRGSDSEQFF. Written as DNA, the CDR3 is TGTGCCAGCAGCTCGGACAGGGGATCGGACAGTGAGCAGTTCTTC.

J is TRBJ2-3 and V is TRBV5-1, with 7 bases identical to TRBD1. V shed 4 bases, J shed 4 bases, and the junction held 3 bases outside the gene matches. This CDR3 comprises 13 residues. CDR1 SGHRS and CDR2 YFSETQ come from the germline V gene. CDR3 sequence reads: CASSRQGADTQYF. Here the CDR3 DNA reads TGCGCCAGCAGCAGACAGGGAGCAGATACGCAGTATTTT. Using reference TRBV5-1 and TRBJ2-3 for the parts outside the CDR3, the full variable domain is KAGVTQTPRYLIKTRGQQVTLSCSPISGHRSVSWYQQTPGQGLQFLFEYFSETQRNKGNFPGRFSGRQFSNSRSEMNVSTLELGDSALYLCASSRQGADTQYFGPGTRLTVL.

The rearrangement uses TRBV7-2 and TRBJ2-3, with D maybe TRBD2 (6 bases). The CDR3 runs to 13 residues. Trimming cost V 5 bases and J 3 bases, with 9 bases left between them. The V gene's germline CDR1 is SGHTA and CDR2 FQGNSA. The CDR3 region has the DNA TGTGCCAGCAGCCTCCGGGAGACAGATACGCAGTATTTT. This translates into CASSLRETDTQYF.

The chain uses TRBV7-9 and TRBJ2-1; 7 positions agree with TRBD2. The V segment lost 2 bases and the J segment 7 bases; nucleotides outside the gene matches: 8. CDR3 size: 15 residues. The germline gives CDR1 SEHNR, CDR2 FQNEAQ (reference sequence). For the CDR3, the DNA is TGTGCCAGCAGCTTATGGGGGGGGGATAGGAATGAGCAGTTCTTC. Amino acids: CASSLWGGDRNEQFF.

The chain joins TRBV28 to TRBJ2-2, with D hard to call. This CDR3 region has 18 residues. The V gene's germline CDR1 is MDHEN and CDR2 SYDVKM. V was trimmed by 6 bases and J by 0 bases, leaving 20 bases between them. The DNA of the CDR3 is TGTGCCAGCAGAGTCCCGAAAAACATAATCGCGAACACCGGGGAGCTGTTTTTT. This sequence encodes CASRVPKNIIANTGELFF.

The V call is TRBV7-6, the J call TRBJ1-4, with TRBD1 matching 8 bases. V lost 4 bases to trimming and J lost 4 bases; unmatched junction nucleotides: 5. Germline assignment: CDR1 SGHVS and CDR2 FNYEAQ. This CDR3 contains 15 residues. For the CDR3, the DNA is TGTGCCAGCAGCTCACAACAGGGGGTTAATGAAAAACTGTTTTTT. Protein product: CASSSQQGVNEKLFF.

The chain employs TRBV19 and TRBJ2-7, with D unclear. This CDR3 has 15 residues. V lost 3 bases, J lost 2 bases, and 14 bases lay in between. Germline loops: CDR1 LNHDA, CDR2 SQIVND (reference sequence). CDR3 in amino acids: CASSISLSSTYEQYF. In DNA form, the CDR3 reads TGTGCCAGTAGTATTTCACTTTCAAGCACCTACGAGCAGTACTTC.

The chain combines TRBV11-2 with TRBJ1-6; D ambiguous. CDR1 is SGHAT and CDR2 is FQNNGV in the germline V gene. V was clipped by 1 base and J by 3 bases, with 7 bases between them. This CDR3 comprises 15 residues. The CDR3 protein is CASSLVRGYNSPLHF. The CDR3 DNA follows: TGTGCCAGCAGCTTAGTCCGAGGCTATAATTCACCCCTCCACTTT.

This CDR3 reads CASSTPTGIREQFF. In DNA form, the CDR3 reads TGTGCCAGCAGCACGCCGACAGGGATTCGTGAGCAGTTCTTC. This chain joins TRBV5-4 and TRBJ2-1, with 7 bases matching TRBD1. The CDR3 loop spans 14 amino acids. V dropped 4 bases and J dropped 9; count of bases not matched to a gene: 10. From germline, CDR1 is SGHNT and CDR2 YYREEE (reference sequence).

This clone appeared once. This chain joins TRBV28 and TRBJ2-5; 9 nucleotides align to TRBD2. Germline trimming cut 5 bases from V and 5 bases from J; bases unmatched to any gene: 12. CDR3 length equals 16 residues. Germline CDR1 reads MDHEN; CDR2 reads SYDVKM. CDR3 region: CASSQPSGKIEETQYF. DNA for the CDR3: TGTGCCAGCAGTCAACCTAGCGGGAAGATCGAGGAGACCCAGTACTTC. Based on the CDR3 plus reference TRBV28 and TRBJ2-5, the full variable domain is DVKVTQSSRYLVKRTGEKVFLECVQDMDHENMFWYRQDPGLGLRLIYFSYDVKMKEKGDIPEGYSVSREKKERFSLILESASTNQTSMYLCASSQPSGKIEETQYFGPGTRLLVL.

This rearrangement joins TRBV6-6 to TRBJ1-5; 10 positions agree with TRBD1. The germline gives CDR1 MNHNY, CDR2 SVGAGI (reference sequence). This CDR3 spans 14 amino acids. Unmatched junction bases numbered 6, after V lost 7 bases and J lost 6 bases. CDR3 residues: CASTKGQGSQPQHF. CDR3 sequence (DNA): TGTGCCAGCACCAAGGGACAGGGGAGTCAGCCCCAGCATTTT.

This clone was seen a single time. The genes are TRBV19 and TRBJ2-1, with 7 nucleotides matching TRBD2. V shed 1 base and J 9 bases; nucleotides not matched to a gene: 18. Germline V CDR1 and CDR2: LNHDA, SQIVND (reference sequence). The CDR3 extends over 18 amino acids. CDR3 coding DNA: TGTGCCAGTAGTATAGTACTCGGGCGGGAGAAAACGGGCAGTGAGCAGTTCTTC. Encoded protein: CASSIVLGREKTGSEQFF.

The CDR3 DNA is TGTGCCAGCAGCCCCATGCCGAAACAGGGAAGGGAGACCCAGTACTTC. Its translation is CASSPMPKQGRETQYF. This sequence joins TRBV5-4 and TRBJ2-5, with D possibly being TRBD1 (6 bases). Germline lookup yields CDR1 SGHNT and CDR2 YYREEE (reference sequence). The CDR3 is 16 amino acids. V was shortened by 4 bases and J by 5 bases, with 21 bases between the two germline ends.

The chain recombines TRBV10-3 with TRBJ1-2; D perhaps matches TRBD1 (6 bases). Looked up from germline, CDR1 is ENHRY and CDR2 is SYGVKD. V dropped 3 bases and J dropped 2 bases, with 16 bases sitting between them. The CDR3 is 16 amino acids. The CDR3 spells CAISEGGGAGNYGYTF. The CDR3 DNA reads as TGTGCCATCAGTGAAGGGGGAGGGGCGGGGAACTATGGCTACACCTTC.

The rearrangement uses TRBV2 and TRBJ1-2; D might be TRBD1 (6 bases). Germline assignment: CDR1 SNHLY and CDR2 FYNNEI. This CDR3 has 15 amino acids. The ends were cut back, 10 bases at V and 4 bases at J, with 22 bases in the middle. CDR3 coding DNA: TGTGCCACCGAAAGGGCAGGGGACGGTGGCTATGGCTACACCTTC. Its protein is CATERAGDGGYGYTF. Variable domain in full (rest from reference TRBV2 and TRBJ1-2): EPEVTQTPSHQVTQMGQEVILRCVPISNHLYFYWYRQILGQKVEFLVSFYNNEISEKSEIFDDQFSVERPDGSNFTLKIRSTKLEDSAMYFCATERAGDGGYGYTFGSGTRLTVV.

This clone has just a few counts. The CDR3 coding sequence is TGTGCCAGCAGTTACCACAGTCCCTACGAGCAGTACTTC. Translated, it gives CASSYHSPYEQYF. The gene calls are TRBV6-6 and TRBJ2-7; D gene uncertain. Between the trimmed V and J ends, which lost 2 bases and 2 bases, there was a span of 7 bases. The germline gives CDR1 MNHNY, CDR2 SVGAGI (reference sequence). This CDR3 has 13 residues.

This clone was observed a single time. The chain recombines TRBV5-6 with TRBJ2-5; D is unresolved. Trimming took 3 bases from V and 5 from J, leaving 11 bases between them. The CDR3 is 13 amino acids. The germline V gene has CDR1 SGHDT and CDR2 YYEEEE. In nucleotides, the CDR3 is TGTGCCAGCAGCTGGCCGGGTGCGGAGACCCAGTACTTC. It codes for CASSWPGAETQYF. The full variable domain, its missing parts supplied by reference TRBV5-6 and TRBJ2-5, is DAGVTQSPTHLIKTRGQQVTLRCSPKSGHDTVSWYQQALGQGPQFIFQYYEEEERQRGNFPDRFSGHQFPNYSSELNVNALLLGDSALYLCASSWPGAETQYFGPGTRLLVL.

V usage is TRBV28 and J usage is TRBJ1-5; 8 bases match TRBD1. CDR1 is MDHEN and CDR2 is SYDVKM in the germline V gene. Germline trimming cut 5 bases from V and 1 base from J; bases unmatched to any gene: 7. The length of the CDR3 is 16 residues. CDR3 region: CASSVYRGGSNQPQHF. The CDR3 DNA sequence: TGTGCCAGCAGTGTTTACAGGGGGGGAAGCAATCAGCCCCAGCATTTT.

This rearrangement joins TRBV11-2 to TRBJ1-1; TRBD1 is a possible D gene (6 bases). Looked up from germline, CDR1 is SGHAT and CDR2 is FQNNGV. The length of the CDR3 is 14 residues. V dropped 3 bases and J dropped 7 bases, with 15 bases sitting between them. The CDR3: CASSFRDKGLEAFF. In DNA form, the CDR3 reads TGTGCCAGCAGCTTTCGGGACAAAGGTCTTGAAGCTTTCTTT.

The chain carries TRBV5-1 and TRBJ1-2, with 7 nucleotides matching TRBD1. The CDR3 is 14 amino acids. Trimming removed 0 bases from V and 8 bases from J; junction bases left unmatched: 7. Germline CDR1 and CDR2: SGHRS and YFSETQ. CDR3: CASSLEGGAMGYTF. DNA of the CDR3: TGCGCCAGCAGCTTGGAAGGGGGCGCGATGGGCTACACCTTC. Variable domain in full (rest from reference TRBV5-1 and TRBJ1-2): KAGVTQTPRYLIKTRGQQVTLSCSPISGHRSVSWYQQTPGQGLQFLFEYFSETQRNKGNFPGRFSGRQFSNSRSEMNVSTLELGDSALYLCASSLEGGAMGYTFGSGTRLTVV.

The CDR3 reads CASSQDRSYEQYF. The DNA for the CDR3 is TGCGCCAGCAGCCAAGATCGTTCCTACGAGCAGTACTTC. The chain employs TRBV4-3 and TRBJ2-7; D is unclear. This CDR3 region has 13 residues. V was pared by 0 bases and J by 1 base, with 4 bases between. CDR1 is LGHNA, CDR2 YSLEER, per germline.

The chain carries TRBV7-2 and TRBJ1-4; D is unclear. The CDR3 totals 16 residues. The V end lost 1 base, the J end lost 1 base, and 10 bases lay between the germline ends. Germline V gene lookup returns CDR1 SGHTA and CDR2 FQGNSA. CDR3 residues: CASSLGESGTNEKLFF. The DNA of the CDR3 is TGTGCCAGCAGCTTAGGAGAAAGTGGAACTAATGAAAAACTGTTTTTT.

The V call is TRBV6-5, the J call TRBJ1-4; no clear D. The germline V and J ends were trimmed by 3 bases and 0 bases, with 5 bases remaining between them. The germline V gene has CDR1 MNHEY and CDR2 SVGAGI. The CDR3 contains 14 residues. CDR3 nucleotide sequence: TGTGCCAGCAGTTATCAGTCAACTAATGAAAAACTGTTTTTT. It is translated as CASSYQSTNEKLFF.

The chain joins TRBV7-2 to TRBJ1-4; maybe TRBD1 (5 bases). Trimming stripped 1 base from V and 5 bases from J, with 11 bases between. Germline CDR1 reads SGHTA; CDR2 reads FQGNSA. The CDR3 has 15 residues. The CDR3 protein is CASSLVRAGNEKLFF. The CDR3 DNA reads TGTGCCAGCAGCTTAGTACGAGCAGGGAATGAAAAACTGTTTTTT. The full variable domain, completed using reference TRBV7-2 and TRBJ1-4, is GAGVSQSPSNKVTEKGKDVELRCDPISGHTALYWYRQSLGQGLEFLIYFQGNSAPDKSGLPSDRFSAERTGGSVSTLTIQRTQQEDSAVYLCASSLVRAGNEKLFFGSGTQLSVL.

The chain has TRBV4-2 and TRBJ2-7; D uncertain. Germline assignment: CDR1 LGHNA and CDR2 YNFKEQ. This CDR3 is 17 amino acids long. V gave up 0 bases and J gave up 1 base, with 16 bases separating them. The CDR3 coding sequence is TGTGCCAGCAGCCAAGACGGTGCCGCTAATCCTTCCTACGAGCAGTACTTC. Its protein is CASSQDGAANPSYEQYF.

V is TRBV6-5 and J is TRBJ1-2, with a weak D call TRBD1 (6 bases). The CDR3 consists of 14 residues. Germline loops: CDR1 MNHEY, CDR2 SVGAGI. V lost 4 bases to trimming and J lost 1 base, with 10 bases between them. CDR3 in DNA: TGTGCCAGCAGTTCCAGGGGTGTTAACTATGGCTACACCTTC. Translating gives CASSSRGVNYGYTF.

This clone was seen once. V usage is TRBV6-5 and J usage is TRBJ1-2; 8 bases are shared with TRBD1. Germline loops: CDR1 MNHEY, CDR2 SVGAGI. V was pared by 6 bases and J by 7 bases, with 10 bases of the junction left unmatched. The length of the CDR3 is 14 residues. Here the CDR3 DNA reads TGTGCCAGCAGGGGACGAACAGGGGGGGGTGGCTACACCTTC. Translation: CASRGRTGGGGYTF.

The CDR3 spells CASTGRRIDTQYF. Written as DNA, the CDR3 is TGTGCCAGTACCGGGAGGCGAATAGATACGCAGTATTTT. The rearrangement uses TRBV5-5 and TRBJ2-3; 7 bases line up with TRBD2. The V and J ends lost 8 bases and 5 bases, in that order; junction bases with no gene match: 8. CDR3 size: 13 residues. Germline loops: CDR1 SGHKS, CDR2 YYEKEE (reference sequence).

The chain employs TRBV7-2 and TRBJ1-3; 8 bases fit TRBD1. The CDR3 spans 16 residues. Trimming took 3 bases from V and 4 from J; bases not matched to a gene: 8. Germline CDR1 and CDR2: SGHTA and FQGNSA. The CDR3 loop reads CASSFGQGSIGNTIYF. CDR3 sequence (DNA): TGTGCCAGCAGCTTCGGACAGGGAAGTATAGGAAACACCATATATTTT.

The genes are TRBV6-1 and TRBJ2-3; 9 nucleotides line up with TRBD2. The CDR3 is 15 residues long. Germline trimming cut 2 bases from V and 0 bases from J; bases unmatched to any gene: 0. The germline CDR1 and CDR2 sequences are MNHNS and SASEGT. CDR3 DNA sequence: TGTGCCAGCAGTGAACTAGCGGGGAGCACAGATACGCAGTATTTT. Translation gives CASSELAGSTDTQYF.

This chain uses TRBV6-1 with TRBJ2-3; 11 positions match TRBD1. The V gene's germline CDR1 is MNHNS and CDR2 SASEGT. This CDR3 has 15 amino acids. V lost 4 bases, J lost 4 bases, and 4 bases stayed unmatched. In nucleotides, the CDR3 is TGTGCCAGCAGTGGGGGACAGGGGGGTGCAGATACGCAGTATTTT. This gives the protein CASSGGQGGADTQYF.